The 25 T cell receptor beta chains reported below all come from one sample, sequenced in a study of T cells after yellow fever vaccination. TCRdb re-called the 5' RACE reads with MiXCR, one entry per CDR3 protein. The table shows around 25,000 distinct CDR3 sequences, with around 3.5% occurring only once. The sample here was PBMCs, either bulk or a sorted T-cell subset (CD4+, CD8+, memory, or dextramer-sorted; not recorded which), taken roughly seven weeks after the first yellow fever vaccination. These receptors were collected from a young man who received the YFV17D yellow fever vaccine.

Ten or more counts support this clonotype. CDR3: CASSLETRGYTF. In DNA form, the CDR3 reads TGTGCCAGCAGTTTAGAGACTCGAGGCTACACCTTC. The chain carries TRBV12-3 or TRBV12-4 and TRBJ1-2, with D hard to call. Trimming removed 1 base from V and 8 bases from J, with 8 bases in between. CDR3 size: 12 residues.

The sample holds many counts of this clonotype. The genes are TRBV5-1 and TRBJ2-7; no clear D gene. Trimming took off 7 bases at V and 4 bases at J, with 6 bases between the two ends. CDR1 is SGHRS and CDR2 is YFSETQ in the germline V gene. The CDR3 length is 10 residues. CDR3 in amino acids: CASGVYEQYF. The CDR3 nucleotides read TGCGCCAGCGGAGTATACGAGCAGTACTTC.

The sample holds many counts of this clonotype. This chain uses TRBV28 with TRBJ1-2, with D perhaps matching TRBD1 (5 bases). Germline V gene sequence: CDR1 MDHEN, CDR2 SYDVKM. There are 17 residues in the CDR3. With 5 bases removed from V and 1 base from J, the gap between germline ends came to 20 bases. This CDR3 reads CASSPVGGGDVNYGYTF. In nucleotides, the CDR3 is TGTGCCAGCAGTCCGGTCGGGGGAGGGGATGTTAACTATGGCTACACCTTC.

This clonotype was seen only a few times. CDR3 in amino acids: CASSKFGGQETQYF. The CDR3, as DNA: TGTGCCAGCAGCAAATTCGGGGGCCAAGAGACCCAGTACTTC. J is TRBJ2-5 and V is TRBV7-3; D may be TRBD2 (6 bases). Trimming took off 5 bases at V and 1 base at J, with 11 bases between the two ends. This CDR3 is 14 amino acids long. The germline V gene encodes CDR1 SGHTA and CDR2 FQGTGA.

This clonotype was picked up a small number of times. A much larger clone sits a single nucleotide away, making a read error possible. This chain joins TRBV20-1 and TRBJ2-1, with no clear D. Trimming took off 3 bases at V and 12 bases at J, with 18 bases between the two ends. Germline V gene sequence: CDR1 DFQATT, CDR2 SNEGSKA (reference sequence). This CDR3 spans 13 amino acids. CDR3 in amino acids: CSASDCGAQGQFF. In nucleotides, the CDR3 is TGCAGTGCTAGTGACTGTGGAGCTCAAGGGCAGTTCTTC.

This clonotype has at least ten counts. The chain employs TRBV7-3 and TRBJ1-1; D is perhaps TRBD1 (5 bases). The germline V gene has CDR1 SGHTA and CDR2 FQGTGA. The ends were cut back, 5 bases at V and 1 base at J, with 8 bases in the middle. The length of the CDR3 is 13 residues. CDR3 DNA: TGTGCCAGCAGCCCCGGACAGAACACTGAAGCTTTCTTT. The encoded protein is CASSPGQNTEAFF. Supplemented by reference TRBV7-3 and TRBJ1-1, the full variable domain reads GAGVSQTPSNKVTEKGKYVELRCDPISGHTALYWYRQSLGQGPEFLIYFQGTGAADDSGLPNDRFFAVRPEGSVSTLKIQRTERGDSAVYLCASSPGQNTEAFFGQGTRLTVV.

This clonotype was detected ten times or more. The V and J genes are TRBV6-2 or TRBV6-3 and TRBJ2-1; D gene uncertain. The CDR3 covers 17 residues. From germline, CDR1 is MNHEY and CDR2 SVGEGT. V shed 2 bases and J shed 0 bases, with 14 bases lying between them. As DNA, the CDR3 is TGTGCCAGCAGTTACCCCAGGCCCTTATCCTCCTACAATGAGCAGTTCTTC. Translation: CASSYPRPLSSYNEQFF.

This clonotype has at least ten counts. V gene TRBV20-1 combines with J gene TRBJ2-5; 7 bases map to TRBD2. CDR1 and CDR2 from the germline V gene are DFQATT and SNEGSKA (reference sequence). This CDR3 is 13 amino acids long. J was trimmed by 1 base and V by 7 bases; bases with no gene match: 6. The CDR3 region is CSVQTGGQETQYF. In DNA, the CDR3 is TGCAGTGTACAGACGGGGGGCCAAGAGACCCAGTACTTC.

V gene TRBV11-1 combines with J gene TRBJ2-3, with TRBD2 matching over 8 bases. The J segment lost 9 bases and the V segment lost 11 bases, leaving 25 bases of the junction unmatched. Germline V gives CDR1 SGHAT, CDR2 FQDESV (reference sequence). The CDR3 loop spans 17 amino acids. CDR3 in amino acids: CAFGPTSYGGASRTQYF. DNA for the CDR3: TGTGCCTTCGGCCCCACTTCATACGGGGGGGCCAGTCGGACGCAGTATTTT.

This clonotype showed up many times. This chain connects TRBV5-1 to TRBJ2-1; possibly TRBD2 for D (7 bases). Germline V gives CDR1 SGHRS, CDR2 YFSETQ. CDR3 size: 18 residues. The V and J ends lost 1 base and 5 bases respectively, with 22 bases between them. The CDR3 region is CASSLYPVAPGGHNEQFF. The CDR3 nucleotides read TGCGCCAGCAGCTTGTACCCTGTTGCGCCGGGGGGCCACAATGAGCAGTTCTTC.

This clonotype was observed at least ten times. The genes are TRBV5-6 and TRBJ2-5; 8 bases map to TRBD1. This CDR3 has 14 amino acids. J lost 2 bases, V lost 2 bases, and 2 bases had no gene match. In germline, CDR1 is SGHDT, CDR2 YYEEEE. The CDR3: CASSFGTGQETQYF. CDR3 nucleotide sequence: TGTGCCAGCAGCTTTGGGACAGGACAAGAGACCCAGTACTTC. Based on the CDR3 plus reference TRBV5-6 and TRBJ2-5, the full variable domain is DAGVTQSPTHLIKTRGQQVTLRCSPKSGHDTVSWYQQALGQGPQFIFQYYEEEERQRGNFPDRFSGHQFPNYSSELNVNALLLGDSALYLCASSFGTGQETQYFGPGTRLLVL.

This clonotype was observed at least ten times. The CDR3, as DNA: TGTGCCAGCAGTTCCACAGGGACCACTGAAGCTTTCTTT. Its protein product is CASSSTGTTEAFF. V is TRBV12-3 or TRBV12-4 and J is TRBJ1-1; D is perhaps TRBD1 (6 bases). Trimming pared 4 bases from V and 4 bases from J, leaving 10 bases between. The CDR3 consists of 13 residues.

In its sample, this clonotype was seen many times. V gene TRBV6-2 or TRBV6-3 combines with J gene TRBJ1-2; a weak D match, TRBD1 (5 bases). With 8 bases removed from V and 3 bases from J, the gap between germline ends came to 13 bases. The CDR3 is 13 residues long. Germline V gives CDR1 MNHEY, CDR2 SVGEGT. The CDR3 spells CASARGADYGYTF. CDR3 in DNA: TGTGCCAGCGCTCGGGGCGCCGACTATGGCTACACCTTC.

This clonotype was seen at least ten times. V is TRBV30 and J is TRBJ1-2, with a weak D call TRBD1 (5 bases). The germline gives CDR1 GTSNPN, CDR2 SVGIG (reference sequence). Trimming cost V 1 base and J 4 bases, with 10 bases left between them. The CDR3 is made up of 13 amino acids. The CDR3 region is CAWSADSSYGYTF. CDR3 coding DNA: TGTGCCTGGAGTGCTGACAGTTCCTATGGCTACACCTTC.

This clonotype has a count of ten or more. The chain links TRBV4-1 to TRBJ1-1; a possible D gene is TRBD1 (6 bases). This CDR3 has 17 residues. Per germline, CDR1 MGHRA and CDR2 YSYEKL. V was pared by 3 bases and J by 4 bases, with 21 bases between. The CDR3: CASSHYLPRGRGTEAFF. The DNA of the CDR3 is TGCGCCAGCAGCCACTACCTGCCCAGGGGTAGGGGCACTGAAGCTTTCTTT.

This clonotype showed up many times. The rearrangement uses TRBV12-3 or TRBV12-4 and TRBJ1-5, with 7 bases aligning to TRBD1. The ends lost 5 bases at V and 0 bases at J; junction bases unmatched: 10. The CDR3 runs 17 residues. The DNA for the CDR3 is TGTGCCAGCAGTCCCCGGAGAGGGGGCTTTAGCAATCAGCCCCAGCATTTT. Encoded protein: CASSPRRGGFSNQPQHF.

This clonotype came up many times. The chain is built from TRBV20-1 and TRBJ1-5; 7 bases are shared with TRBD1. This CDR3 contains 13 residues. Per the germline V gene, CDR1 is DFQATT and CDR2 is SNEGSKA (reference sequence). V trimming: 5 bases; J trimming: 2 bases; junction bases outside the gene matches: 3. DNA of the CDR3: TGCAGTGCTCCAGGACAGGGCAATCAGCCCCAGCATTTT. The encoded protein is CSAPGQGNQPQHF.

This clonotype showed up many times. The chain links TRBV12-3 or TRBV12-4 to TRBJ1-1; D unclear. Trimming removed 10 bases from V and 3 bases from J, with 15 bases in between. The CDR3 covers 13 residues. The CDR3 DNA is TGTGCCACGCAGGTCATCGAGGACACTGAAGCTTTCTTT. Translated, it gives CATQVIEDTEAFF.

This clonotype was detected only a few times. This chain connects TRBV4-2 to TRBJ1-5; 8 nucleotides agree with TRBD1. This CDR3 spans 19 amino acids. Germline V gene sequence: CDR1 LGHNA, CDR2 YNFKEQ. V lost 3 bases and J lost 0; bases outside the gene matches: 13. CDR3 residues: CASSQIQGAGGYSNQPQHF. The CDR3, as DNA: TGTGCCAGCAGCCAGATCCAGGGGGCCGGAGGATATAGCAATCAGCCCCAGCATTTT.

As concerns this clonotype: A much larger clone lies a single base off, so this may be a read error. The chain uses TRBV30 and TRBJ1-2; D is perhaps TRBD1 (6 bases). The germline gives CDR1 GTSNPN, CDR2 SVGIG (reference sequence). This CDR3 spans 12 amino acids. The CDR3 spells CALSGTPGGYAF. Written as DNA, the CDR3 is TGTGCCTTATCCGGGACCCCGGGGGGCTACGCCTTC.

This clonotype was found many times. The V and J genes are TRBV2 and TRBJ2-4; no firm D call. The ends were cut back, 2 bases at V and 1 base at J, with 6 bases in the middle. The CDR3 runs to 14 residues. Per germline, CDR1 SNHLY and CDR2 FYNNEI. CDR3 sequence reads: CASSETWAKNIQYF. In DNA form, the CDR3 reads TGTGCCAGCAGTGAAACTTGGGCCAAAAACATTCAGTACTTC. The full variable domain, its missing parts supplied by reference TRBV2 and TRBJ2-4, is EPEVTQTPSHQVTQMGQEVILRCVPISNHLYFYWYRQILGQKVEFLVSFYNNEISEKSEIFDDQFSVERPDGSNFTLKIRSTKLEDSAMYFCASSETWAKNIQYFGAGTRLSVL.

This clonotype has a count of ten or more. The CDR3 reads CASSLDFSEQYV. CDR3 bases: TGTGCCAGCAGCTTAGACTTTTCCGAGCAGTACGTC. This chain uses TRBV7-2 with TRBJ2-7; D ambiguous. V was shortened by 1 base and J by 6 bases, with 7 bases between the two germline ends. The CDR3 runs 12 residues. Germline V lookup: CDR1 SGHTA, CDR2 FQGNSA.

This clonotype occurred a few times. This chain links TRBV4-1 with TRBJ2-1, with no clear D. Per germline, CDR1 MGHRA and CDR2 YSYEKL. Trimming shortened V by 0 bases and J by 3 bases, and 6 bases separated the two germline ends. The CDR3 is 14 amino acids. The CDR3 DNA sequence: TGCGCCAGCAGCCAAGAAGGCGGCTACAATGAGCAGTTCTTC. This translates into CASSQEGGYNEQFF.

This clonotype was detected many times. J is TRBJ2-2 and V is TRBV3-1; D perhaps matches TRBD2 (6 bases). This CDR3 is built from 16 residues. Trimming pared 7 bases from V and 3 bases from J, leaving 18 bases between. Germline CDR1 reads LGHDT; CDR2 reads YNNKEL (reference sequence). In nucleotides, the CDR3 is TGTGCCAGCAATCCCGGGACTCCAGTCGACACCGGGGAGCTGTTTTTT. This encodes CASNPGTPVDTGELFF.

This clonotype was detected many times. V is TRBV5-1 and J is TRBJ2-3; 9 nucleotides agree with TRBD1. The germline CDR1 and CDR2 sequences are SGHRS and YFSETQ. Trimming cost V 3 bases and J 3 bases; bases outside gene matches: 8. This CDR3 has 16 residues. The CDR3 sequence: CASSSWTGTGTDTQYF. CDR3 DNA: TGCGCCAGCAGCTCCTGGACAGGGACAGGGACAGATACGCAGTATTTT.